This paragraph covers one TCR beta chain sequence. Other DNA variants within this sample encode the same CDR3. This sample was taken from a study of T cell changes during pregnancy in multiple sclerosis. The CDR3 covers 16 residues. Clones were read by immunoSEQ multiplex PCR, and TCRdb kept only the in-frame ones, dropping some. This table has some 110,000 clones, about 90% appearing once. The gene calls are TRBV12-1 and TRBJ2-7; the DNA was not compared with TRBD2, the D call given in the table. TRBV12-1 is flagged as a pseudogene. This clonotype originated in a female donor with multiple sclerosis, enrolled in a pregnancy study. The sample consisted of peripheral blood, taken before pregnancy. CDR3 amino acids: CASSWGFQREAYEQYF. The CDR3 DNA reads TGTGCCAGCAGCTGGGGATTCCAGCGGGAGGCCTACGAGCAGTACTTC.